This TCR beta chain was recorded in a study of CD8 T cells in Susac syndrome. From blood CD8+ and CD4+ T cells, the TCR beta chain was sequenced. CD8+ and CD4+ T cells were negatively isolated; TEMRA cells were FACS-enriched. Germline CDR1 is SGHVS and CDR2 is FQNEAQ. This CDR3 has 15 amino acids. V lost 5 bases to trimming and J lost 1 base, with 11 bases between them. Of note for this clonotype: The antigen is unknown.

An input of about 0.45 to 1 ug of RNA was subjected to reverse transcription using random hexamers. Across 54 Vbeta and 13 Jbeta, immunoSEQ multiplex PCR amplified TCR beta CDR3. TCRdb fed the immunoSEQ multiplex PCR reads into MiXCR, producing one record per CDR3 protein. Found here are 150,000 to 200,000 distinct CDR3 sequences, approximately 95% of them singletons; the top ten hold around 0.09%. Findings of the study overall: The study's TCR sequencing and HLA analysis covered a relatively small number of individuals, and the study acknowledged this.

The clonotype originates from a human donor with multiple sclerosis. Sequenced input: CD4+ T cells from PBMCs. The rearrangement links TRBV7-8 to TRBJ2-2; possibly TRBD1 for D (5 bases). CDR3 residues: CASSTDGQNTGELFF. The CDR3 coding sequence is TGTGCCAGCAGCACCGACGGACAGAACACCGGGGAGCTGTTTTTT.